The 11 T cell receptor beta chains below come from one sample, sequenced in a study of CD8 T cells in ankylosing spondylitis. TCRdb ran MiXCR on the 5' RACE reads and lists one entry per CDR3 protein. The data contain about 360,000 distinct CDR3 sequences, roughly 20% of them singletons. Sequencing was carried out using blood, either unsorted or a sorted T cell fraction (not recorded which). The receptors derive from a male donor with ankylosing spondylitis or in good health (not recorded which).

This clonotype has more than one count but fewer than ten. This chain joins TRBV11-2 and TRBJ2-7; possible D gene TRBD1, 6 bases. Germline V gene sequence: CDR1 SGHAT, CDR2 FQNNGV. This CDR3 has 15 residues. Trimming took off 4 bases at V and 1 base at J, with 14 bases between the two ends. The CDR3 protein is CASSSRDTPSYEQYF. The CDR3 DNA reads as TGTGCCAGCAGCTCCCGGGACACTCCTTCCTACGAGCAGTACTTC.

This clonotype has only a few counts. The gene calls are TRBV6-1 and TRBJ1-5; D uncertain. The length of the CDR3 is 14 residues. V dropped 7 bases and J dropped 4 bases, with 14 bases sitting between them. From germline, CDR1 is MNHNS and CDR2 SASEGT. CDR3 protein: CASTASQVNQPQHF. The CDR3 DNA reads as TGTGCCAGCACAGCTTCGCAGGTAAATCAGCCCCAGCATTTT.

The table lists this clonotype with a few counts. The V and J genes are TRBV20-1 and TRBJ2-7; 8 bases fit TRBD2. The CDR3 is 13 amino acids. CDR1 is DFQATT and CDR2 is SNEGSKA in the germline V gene (reference sequence). The J segment lost 5 bases and the V segment lost 5 bases, leaving 8 bases of the junction unmatched. CDR3 bases: TGCAGTGCTTCCGGGGGGGCCGGCGACGAGCAGTACTTC. Translating gives CSASGGAGDEQYF.

This clonotype has more than one count but fewer than ten. The chain has TRBV7-9 and TRBJ2-7; 7 bases match TRBD1. The V and J ends lost 8 bases and 0 bases, in that order; junction bases with no gene match: 4. CDR1 SEHNR and CDR2 FQNEAQ come from the germline V gene (reference sequence). This CDR3 contains 13 residues. The CDR3 sequence is CASFDRDSYEQYF. The CDR3 coding sequence is TGTGCCAGCTTTGACAGGGACTCCTACGAGCAGTACTTC. Filled out from reference TRBV7-9 and TRBJ2-7, the complete variable domain reads DTGVSQNPRHKITKRGQNVTFRCDPISEHNRLYWYRQTLGQGPEFLTYFQNEAQLEKSRLLSDRFSAERPKGSFSTLEIQRTEQGDSAMYLCASFDRDSYEQYFGPGTRLTVT.

Only a few counts were recorded for this clonotype. The chain carries TRBV7-9 and TRBJ1-4, with a tentative D call TRBD1 (6 bases). Per germline, CDR1 SEHNR and CDR2 FQNEAQ (reference sequence). This CDR3 region has 15 residues. Trimming took 5 bases from V and 7 from J, leaving 17 bases between them. CDR3 in DNA: TGTGCCAGCAGCCTTATGGGGGGCGAGGGTGAAAAACTGTTTTTT. This codes for CASSLMGGEGEKLFF.

The gene calls are TRBV2 and TRBJ2-7; weak D call: TRBD2 (5 bases). With 6 bases removed from V and 0 bases from J, the gap between germline ends came to 15 bases. This CDR3 region has 15 residues. Germline V gene data show CDR1 as SNHLY and CDR2 as FYNNEI. CDR3 nucleotides: TGTGCCAGCAGACCTACGCCAGGACTCTCCTACGAGCAGTACTTC. It codes for CASRPTPGLSYEQYF.

This clonotype has only a few counts. The chain links TRBV10-3 to TRBJ2-3, with 12 bases identical to TRBD2. V was clipped by 6 bases and J by 5 bases; unmatched bases: 6. The CDR3 is 15 residues long. The germline V gene encodes CDR1 ENHRY and CDR2 SYGVKD. Here the CDR3 DNA reads TGTGCCATCAGCCGGACTAGCGGGGAGGGAGATACGCAGTATTTT. Translating it yields CAISRTSGEGDTQYF.

This clonotype occurred many times. The chain is built from TRBV3-1 and TRBJ2-7; 7 bases agree with TRBD1. J lost 3 bases, V lost 4 bases, and 3 bases had no gene match. CDR1 is LGHDT and CDR2 is YNNKEL in the germline V gene (reference sequence). The CDR3 has 13 amino acids. The chain's CDR3 is CASSLSGGYEQYF. CDR3 DNA: TGTGCCAGCAGCCTATCAGGGGGCTACGAGCAGTACTTC.

The CDR3 here is CASIGPGNEQFF. Here the CDR3 DNA reads TGTGCCAGCATTGGGCCCGGGAATGAGCAGTTCTTC. V gene TRBV12-3 or TRBV12-4 combines with J gene TRBJ2-1, with no clear D. This CDR3 has 12 residues. Trimming left V 7 bases short and J 7 bases short, with 11 bases between.

This clonotype showed up just a few times. V usage is TRBV12-3 or TRBV12-4 and J usage is TRBJ1-2; D remains unclear. The CDR3 extends over 12 amino acids. Trimming shortened V by 6 bases and J by 1 base, and 6 bases separated the two germline ends. CDR3 DNA: TGTGCCAGCAGCTCGATTAACTATGGCTACACCTTC. Translating gives CASSSINYGYTF.

This clonotype was seen a handful of times. V usage is TRBV28 and J usage is TRBJ2-3; 8 bases line up with TRBD2. The germline CDR1 and CDR2 sequences are MDHEN and SYDVKM. Losses at the gene ends were 10 bases for V and 2 bases for J; bases not matched to a gene: 11. The CDR3 loop spans 15 amino acids. CDR3 sequence reads: CATTELRGDTDTQYF. The DNA for the CDR3 is TGTGCCACGACCGAGTTGCGGGGGGACACAGATACGCAGTATTTT.